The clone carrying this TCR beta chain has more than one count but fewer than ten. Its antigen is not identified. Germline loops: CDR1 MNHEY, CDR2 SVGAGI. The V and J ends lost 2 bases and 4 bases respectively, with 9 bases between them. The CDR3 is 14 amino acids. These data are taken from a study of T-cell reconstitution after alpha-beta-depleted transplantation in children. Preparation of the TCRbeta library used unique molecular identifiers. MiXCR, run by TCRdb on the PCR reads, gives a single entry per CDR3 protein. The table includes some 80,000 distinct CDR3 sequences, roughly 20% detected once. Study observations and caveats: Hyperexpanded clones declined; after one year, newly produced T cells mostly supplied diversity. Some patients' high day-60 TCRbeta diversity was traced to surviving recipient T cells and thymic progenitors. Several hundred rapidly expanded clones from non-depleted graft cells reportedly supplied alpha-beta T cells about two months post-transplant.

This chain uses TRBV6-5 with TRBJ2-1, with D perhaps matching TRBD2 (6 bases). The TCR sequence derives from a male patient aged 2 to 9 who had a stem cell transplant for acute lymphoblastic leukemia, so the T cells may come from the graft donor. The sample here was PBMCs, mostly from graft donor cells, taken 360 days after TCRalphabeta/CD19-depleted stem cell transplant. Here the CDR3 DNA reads TGTGCCAGCAGTTACCGGGGGAGGTACAATGAGCAGTTCTTC. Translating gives CASSYRGRYNEQFF.